One sample yielded the 26 T cell receptor beta chains listed below, sequenced in a study of cytomegalovirus exposure and HLA in healthy donors. Both 60 Vbeta primers and 13 Jbeta primers went into the PCR. Profiling relied on immunoSEQ multiplex PCR, and the TCRdb table lists in-frame clones only, not all of them. The sample has roughly 190,000 clones, over 60% seen once. The sequenced sample consisted of PBMCs. The source of these receptors is a woman aged 25 to 39 in good health and CMV-seropositive.

The chain combines TRBV9 with TRBJ2-2; a possible D gene is TRBD1 (6 bases). Germline-derived CDR1 and CDR2 are SGDLS and YYNGEE. The CDR3 is 15 amino acids. The ends were cut back, 2 bases at V and 0 bases at J, with 8 bases in the middle. In DNA, the CDR3 is TGTGCCAGCAGCGTTCGGGACACGAACACCGGGGAGCTGTTTTTT. This codes for CASSVRDTNTGELFF. Based on the CDR3 plus reference TRBV9 and TRBJ2-2, the full variable domain is DSGVTQTPKHLITATGQRVTLRCSPRSGDLSVYWYQQSLDQGLQFLIQYYNGEERAKGNILERFSAQQFPDLHSELNLSSLELGDSALYFCASSVRDTNTGELFFGEGSRLTVL.

The chain uses TRBV18 and TRBJ1-1; possibly TRBD1 for D (5 bases). CDR1 KGHSH and CDR2 LQKENI come from the germline V gene. The length of the CDR3 is 13 residues. Trimming removed 6 bases at V and 4 bases at J, with 12 bases between. The DNA of the CDR3 is TGTGCCAGCTCCAGGGAGGCGAGCACTGAAGCTTTCTTT. Encoded protein: CASSREASTEAFF.

V is TRBV4-1 and J is TRBJ1-3; no definite D call. This CDR3 is built from 18 residues. V was pared by 4 bases and J by 2 bases, with 21 bases between. Germline CDR1 MGHRA, CDR2 YSYEKL. Here the CDR3 DNA reads TGCGCCAGCAGCCCCCTCAAGTTCCCCCGGGTGGCTGGAAACACCATATATTTT. Residues: CASSPLKFPRVAGNTIYF.

The chain links TRBV9 to TRBJ2-3; no definite D call. Looked up from germline, CDR1 is SGDLS and CDR2 is YYNGEE. The CDR3 contains 16 residues. Trimming took 0 bases from V and 0 from J, leaving 11 bases between them. CDR3 nucleotide sequence: TGTGCCAGCAGCGTAGCTACGCGGCCTAGCACAGATACGCAGTATTTT. Encoded protein: CASSVATRPSTDTQYF.

The chain links TRBV28 to TRBJ1-4; 11 bases map to TRBD1. From germline, CDR1 is MDHEN and CDR2 SYDVKM. The length of the CDR3 is 14 residues. V shed 2 bases, J shed 7 bases, and the junction held 0 bases outside the gene matches. CDR3 amino acids: CASSLGTGGEKLFF. The CDR3 bases are TGTGCCAGCAGTTTAGGGACAGGGGGTGAAAAACTGTTTTTT.

The chain links TRBV4-3 to TRBJ2-1; TRBD2 matches 9 bases. CDR3 length: 14 amino acids. V lost 3 bases and J lost 10; bases outside the gene matches: 7. Germline V gene lookup returns CDR1 LGHNA and CDR2 YSLEER. The CDR3 DNA reads TGCGCCAGCAGCCAGCTGAGCGGGGGGTTGGAGCAGTTCTTC. It is translated as CASSQLSGGLEQFF.

The gene calls are TRBV19 and TRBJ2-5, with D perhaps matching TRBD1 (7 bases). The CDR3 loop spans 14 amino acids. V lost 4 bases to trimming and J lost 11 bases, with 20 bases between them. Germline V lookup: CDR1 LNHDA, CDR2 SQIVND (reference sequence). The CDR3 DNA reads TGTGCCAGTAGTAGTCGACAGGGTACGGGGGAGCAGTACTTC. Its translation is CASSSRQGTGEQYF.

This clone was seen once. This chain links TRBV19 with TRBJ2-3; unclear D gene. CDR1 LNHDA and CDR2 SQIVND come from the germline V gene (reference sequence). The CDR3 is made up of 13 amino acids. V was clipped by 4 bases and J by 6 bases, with 11 bases between them. The CDR3 loop is CASSTRLGDTQYF. In nucleotides, the CDR3 is TGTGCCAGTAGTACAAGGCTCGGGGATACGCAGTATTTT.

This chain connects TRBV29-1 to TRBJ1-4; maybe TRBD1 (6 bases). Per germline, CDR1 SQVTM and CDR2 ANQGSEA. The V end lost 6 bases, the J end lost 1 base, and 12 bases lay between the germline ends. The CDR3 is 14 amino acids. Written as DNA, the CDR3 is TGCAGCGTCTGGGGGACAAAAACTAATGAAAAACTGTTTTTT. It is translated as CSVWGTKTNEKLFF.

This clone ranks as medium-sized (0.01 to 0.1%). The CDR3 bases are TGTGCCACCTGTGGATACAGGGGTGCTAGCTACGAGCAGTACTTC. This codes for CATCGYRGASYEQYF. The chain has TRBV27 and TRBJ2-7, with 7 nucleotides matching TRBD1. The germline V gene encodes CDR1 MNHEY and CDR2 SMNVEV (reference sequence). V lost 10 bases to trimming and J lost 3 bases; unmatched junction nucleotides: 15. The CDR3 is 15 residues long.

The chain joins TRBV9 to TRBJ2-7; D unclear. Germline loops: CDR1 SGDLS, CDR2 YYNGEE. The CDR3 extends over 14 amino acids. The V end was cut by 0 bases, the J end by 2 bases, with 9 bases between. The CDR3 nucleotides are TGTGCCAGCAGCGTAGCTACCGAAACCTACGAGCAGTACTTC. Amino acids: CASSVATETYEQYF.

The chain carries TRBV5-1 and TRBJ2-2, with 7 bases lining up with TRBD1. The CDR3 consists of 16 residues. Germline V gene data show CDR1 as SGHRS and CDR2 as YFSETQ. The junction had 7 bases not matched to a gene; V was cut back by 0 bases and J by 5 bases. The CDR3, as DNA: TGCGCCAGCAGCTTGGACCCAGGGGGTCTGACCGGGGAGCTGTTTTTT. Its translation is CASSLDPGGLTGELFF.

This clone was observed a few times. This sample includes further DNA sequences coding for the same CDR3. The chain recombines TRBV7-2 with TRBJ2-1; 11 nucleotides line up with TRBD2. Per the germline V gene, CDR1 is SGHTA and CDR2 is FQGNSA. This CDR3 spans 16 amino acids. Trimming cost V 5 bases and J 4 bases; bases outside gene matches: 7. CDR3 DNA: TGTGCCAGCAGCCTAGTCGGGACTAGCGGTTACAATGAGCAGTTCTTC. Translated, it gives CASSLVGTSGYNEQFF. Full variable domain (outside the CDR3, taken from reference TRBV7-2 and TRBJ2-1): GAGVSQSPSNKVTEKGKDVELRCDPISGHTALYWYRQSLGQGLEFLIYFQGNSAPDKSGLPSDRFSAERTGGSVSTLTIQRTQQEDSAVYLCASSLVGTSGYNEQFFGPGTRLTVL.

This chain uses TRBV7-2 with TRBJ2-7, with TRBD2 as a possible D gene (5 bases). From germline, CDR1 is SGHTA and CDR2 FQGNSA. V lost 2 bases to trimming and J lost 4 bases, with 15 bases between them. The CDR3 consists of 15 residues. DNA of the CDR3: TGTGCCAGCAGCTTATCTTTGGGAGTTGGGTACGAGCAGTACTTC. It encodes CASSLSLGVGYEQYF.

J is TRBJ2-7 and V is TRBV11-2, with TRBD1 matching 9 bases. The V gene's germline CDR1 is SGHAT and CDR2 FQNNGV. The CDR3 contains 15 residues. V lost 5 bases, J lost 4 bases, and 9 bases stayed unmatched. CDR3 residues: CASSHTGTGLYEQYF. In DNA form, the CDR3 reads TGTGCCAGCAGCCACACCGGGACAGGGTTATACGAGCAGTACTTC.

Turning to this clone: Other DNA sequences of this sample code for an identical CDR3. V gene TRBV18 combines with J gene TRBJ1-1; maybe TRBD1 (5 bases). Trimming cost V 4 bases and J 1 base, with 7 bases left between them. Germline V gene sequence: CDR1 KGHSH, CDR2 LQKENI. The CDR3 totals 13 residues. The CDR3 DNA reads TGTGCCAGCTCACTCGACAGGAACACTGAAGCTTTCTTT. This encodes CASSLDRNTEAFF.

The rearrangement links TRBV7-2 to TRBJ2-1; 12 bases agree with TRBD2. The length of the CDR3 is 17 residues. Germline CDR1 reads SGHTA; CDR2 reads FQGNSA. The ends lost 4 bases at V and 4 bases at J; junction bases unmatched: 8. The CDR3 reads CASSSRLAGAIYNEQFF. CDR3 sequence (DNA): TGTGCCAGCAGCTCCCGACTAGCGGGGGCCATATACAATGAGCAGTTCTTC.

Written as DNA, the CDR3 is TGTGCCAGCACAGGGGAAAAGTACAATGAGCAGTTCTTC. This encodes CASTGEKYNEQFF. V usage is TRBV2 and J usage is TRBJ2-1, with D maybe TRBD1 (6 bases). Trimming removed 7 bases from V and 4 bases from J, with 11 bases in between. The CDR3 covers 13 residues. Germline CDR1 SNHLY, CDR2 FYNNEI.

This clone showed up just a few times. The chain carries TRBV18 and TRBJ1-5, with 9 bases that match TRBD1. The CDR3 is 16 amino acids. With 3 bases clipped from V and 6 bases from J, the junction kept 9 bases outside the gene matches. Germline lookup yields CDR1 KGHSH and CDR2 LQKENI. CDR3 coding DNA: TGTGCCAGCTCACCTAATCCGGGACAGGGTCTTCAGCCCCAGCATTTT. Amino acid sequence: CASSPNPGQGLQPQHF.

The genes are TRBV29-1 and TRBJ2-7; the D gene is possibly TRBD2 (5 bases). CDR1 SQVTM and CDR2 ANQGSEA come from the germline V gene. This CDR3 is 14 amino acids long. Trimming cost V 4 bases and J 2 bases, with 15 bases left between them. CDR3 amino acids: CSVGGQSTAYEQYF. The CDR3 DNA follows: TGCAGCGTTGGAGGGCAGAGTACGGCCTACGAGCAGTACTTC.

The chain is built from TRBV7-8 and TRBJ1-2, with D possibly being TRBD1 (5 bases). Germline V gene lookup returns CDR1 SGHVS and CDR2 FQNEAQ. The ends were cut back, 4 bases at V and 3 bases at J, with 12 bases in the middle. This CDR3 comprises 14 residues. CDR3 DNA sequence: TGTGCCAGCAGCTCGCCGGACACCTACTATGGCTACACCTTC. Its protein product is CASSSPDTYYGYTF.

This clone appeared a few times. This sequence may be a read error, since a much larger clone differs from it by one base. This rearrangement joins TRBV7-2 to TRBJ1-1; no firm D call. Deletions cut 3 bases from V and 0 bases from J, with 5 bases between. The CDR3 is made up of 13 amino acids. Germline V gives CDR1 SGHTA, CDR2 FQGNSA. The CDR3 protein is CASSFHMNTEAFF. Here the CDR3 DNA reads TGTGCCAGCAGCTTTCACATGAACACTGAAGCTTTCTTT.

The chain carries TRBV5-1 and TRBJ2-2; TRBD1 aligns across 9 bases. V was pared by 0 bases and J by 4 bases, with 4 bases of the junction left unmatched. Germline lookup yields CDR1 SGHRS and CDR2 YFSETQ. This CDR3 comprises 16 residues. This CDR3 is CASSLAETGGTGELFF. CDR3 DNA: TGCGCCAGCAGCTTGGCCGAGACAGGGGGCACCGGGGAGCTGTTTTTT.

The J gene is TRBJ2-7, the V gene TRBV30; D call uncertain. This CDR3 contains 11 residues. CDR1 GTSNPN and CDR2 SVGIG come from the germline V gene (reference sequence). Trimming left V 0 bases short and J 6 bases short, with 6 bases between. CDR3 sequence (DNA): TGTGCCTGGAGTGTGTCCGGCGAGCAGTACTTC. Translating gives CAWSVSGEQYF.

The chain uses TRBV30 and TRBJ2-7, with D maybe TRBD1 (6 bases). Germline loops: CDR1 GTSNPN, CDR2 SVGIG (reference sequence). Trimming took 3 bases from V and 3 from J, leaving 12 bases between them. The CDR3 is 13 amino acids. CDR3 bases: TGTGCCTGGAGCCTGGGACAAGTCTACGAGCAGTACTTC. Translation: CAWSLGQVYEQYF. The full variable domain, its missing parts supplied by reference TRBV30 and TRBJ2-7, is SQTIHQWPATLVQPVGSPLSLECTVEGTSNPNLYWYRQAAGRGLQLLFYSVGIGQISSEVPQNLSASRPQDRQFILSSKKLLLSDSGFYLCAWSLGQVYEQYFGPGTRLTVT.

This rearrangement joins TRBV7-9 to TRBJ2-5; 7 bases agree with TRBD1. Looked up from germline, CDR1 is SEHNR and CDR2 is FQNEAQ (reference sequence). The CDR3 is 14 amino acids. Trimming took 5 bases from V and 2 from J; bases not matched to a gene: 5. The CDR3 nucleotides are TGTGCCAGCAGCCCGGGACAGACACAAGAGACCCAGTACTTC. This encodes CASSPGQTQETQYF. The full variable domain, in which reference TRBV7-9 and TRBJ2-5 provide the parts outside the CDR3, is DTGVSQNPRHKITKRGQNVTFRCDPISEHNRLYWYRQTLGQGPEFLTYFQNEAQLEKSRLLSDRFSAERPKGSFSTLEIQRTEQGDSAMYLCASSPGQTQETQYFGPGTRLLVL.